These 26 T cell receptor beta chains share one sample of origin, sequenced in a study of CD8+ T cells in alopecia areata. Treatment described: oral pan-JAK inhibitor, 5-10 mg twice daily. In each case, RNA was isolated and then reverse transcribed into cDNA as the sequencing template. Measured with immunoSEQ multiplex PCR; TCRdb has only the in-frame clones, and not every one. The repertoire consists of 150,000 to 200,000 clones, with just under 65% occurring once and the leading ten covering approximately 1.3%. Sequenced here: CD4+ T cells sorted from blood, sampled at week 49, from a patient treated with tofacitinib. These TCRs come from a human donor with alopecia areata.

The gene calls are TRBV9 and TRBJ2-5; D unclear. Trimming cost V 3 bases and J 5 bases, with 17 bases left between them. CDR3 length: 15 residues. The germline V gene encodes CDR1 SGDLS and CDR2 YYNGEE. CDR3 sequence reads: CASSGLSDGRETQYF. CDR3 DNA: TGTGCCAGCAGCGGCCTCTCGGATGGAAGGGAGACCCAGTACTTC.

The CDR3 loop is CASSVGDLGNSPLHF. The CDR3 coding sequence is TGTGCCAGCAGCGTAGGAGATCTGGGTAATTCACCCCTCCACTTT. The chain carries TRBV9 and TRBJ1-6; D gene ambiguous. The CDR3 runs 15 residues. V lost 0 bases to trimming and J lost 6 bases, with 10 bases between them. Germline assignment: CDR1 SGDLS and CDR2 YYNGEE.

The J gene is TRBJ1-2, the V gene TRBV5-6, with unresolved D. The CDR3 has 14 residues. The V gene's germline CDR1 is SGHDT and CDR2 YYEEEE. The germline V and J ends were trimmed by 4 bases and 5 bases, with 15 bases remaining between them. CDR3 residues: CASSQPGQRYGYTF. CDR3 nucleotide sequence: TGTGCCAGCAGCCAACCCGGCCAGCGATATGGCTACACCTTC.

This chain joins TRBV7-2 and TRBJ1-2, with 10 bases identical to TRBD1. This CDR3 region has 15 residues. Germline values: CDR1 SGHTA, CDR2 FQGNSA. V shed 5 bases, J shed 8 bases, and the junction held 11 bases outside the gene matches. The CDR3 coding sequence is TGTGCCAGCAGCAGCCGAGACAGGGGGCCTGAGGGCTACACCTTC. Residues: CASSSRDRGPEGYTF.

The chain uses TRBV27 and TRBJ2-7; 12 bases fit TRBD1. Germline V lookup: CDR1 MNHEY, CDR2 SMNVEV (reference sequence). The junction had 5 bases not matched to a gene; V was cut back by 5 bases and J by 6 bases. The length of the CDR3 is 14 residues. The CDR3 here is CASSQGQGAFEQYF. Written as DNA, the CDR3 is TGTGCCAGCAGTCAGGGACAGGGGGCCTTCGAGCAGTACTTC.

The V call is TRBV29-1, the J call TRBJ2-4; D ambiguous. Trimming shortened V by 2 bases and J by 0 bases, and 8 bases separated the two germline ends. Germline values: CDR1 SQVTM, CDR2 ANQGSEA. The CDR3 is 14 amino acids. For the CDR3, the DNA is TGCAGCGTTGAACATAAATTAGCCAAAAACATTCAGTACTTC. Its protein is CSVEHKLAKNIQYF. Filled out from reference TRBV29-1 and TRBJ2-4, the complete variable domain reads SAVISQKPSRDICQRGTSLTIQCQVDSQVTMMFWYRQQPGQSLTLIATANQGSEATYESGFVIDKFPISRPNLTFSTLTVSNMSPEDSSIYLCSVEHKLAKNIQYFGAGTRLSVL.

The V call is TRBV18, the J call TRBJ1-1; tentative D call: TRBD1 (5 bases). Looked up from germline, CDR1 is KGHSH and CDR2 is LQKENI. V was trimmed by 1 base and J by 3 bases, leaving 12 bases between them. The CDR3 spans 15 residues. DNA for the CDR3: TGTGCCAGCTCACCACGACGCGGGGCGGACACTGAAGCTTTCTTT. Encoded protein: CASSPRRGADTEAFF.

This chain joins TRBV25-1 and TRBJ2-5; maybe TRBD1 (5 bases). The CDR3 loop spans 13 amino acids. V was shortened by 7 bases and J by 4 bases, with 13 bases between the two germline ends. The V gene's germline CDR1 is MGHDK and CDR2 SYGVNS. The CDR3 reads CASINRIGETQYF. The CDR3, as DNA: TGTGCCAGCATCAACAGGATAGGAGAGACCCAGTACTTC.

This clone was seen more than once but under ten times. CDR3 loop: CASSLAQGHSPLHF. In DNA form, the CDR3 reads TGTGCCAGCAGCTTAGCGCAGGGACATTCACCCCTCCACTTT. J is TRBJ1-6 and V is TRBV7-9, with D possibly matching TRBD1 (5 bases). Germline values: CDR1 SEHNR, CDR2 FQNEAQ (reference sequence). Trimming removed 0 bases at V and 8 bases at J, with 8 bases between. The CDR3 extends over 14 amino acids.

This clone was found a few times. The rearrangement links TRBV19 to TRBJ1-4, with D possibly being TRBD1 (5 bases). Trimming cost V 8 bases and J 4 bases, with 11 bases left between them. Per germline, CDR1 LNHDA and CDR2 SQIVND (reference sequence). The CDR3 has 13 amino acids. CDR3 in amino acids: CASGGENNEKLFF. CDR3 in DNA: TGTGCCAGTGGGGGAGAGAATAATGAAAAACTGTTTTTT.

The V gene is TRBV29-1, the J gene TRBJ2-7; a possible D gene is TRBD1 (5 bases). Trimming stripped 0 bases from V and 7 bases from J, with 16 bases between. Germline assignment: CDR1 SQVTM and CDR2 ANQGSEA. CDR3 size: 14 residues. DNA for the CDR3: TGCAGCGTTGAAGAATGGAAGGGGATGGGAGAGCAGTACTTC. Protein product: CSVEEWKGMGEQYF.

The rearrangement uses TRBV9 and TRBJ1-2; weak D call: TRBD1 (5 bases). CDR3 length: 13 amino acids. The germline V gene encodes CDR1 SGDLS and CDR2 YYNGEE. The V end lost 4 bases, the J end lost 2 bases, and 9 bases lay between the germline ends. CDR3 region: CASSPGSNYGYTF. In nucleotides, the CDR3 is TGTGCCAGCAGCCCAGGGAGCAACTATGGCTACACCTTC.

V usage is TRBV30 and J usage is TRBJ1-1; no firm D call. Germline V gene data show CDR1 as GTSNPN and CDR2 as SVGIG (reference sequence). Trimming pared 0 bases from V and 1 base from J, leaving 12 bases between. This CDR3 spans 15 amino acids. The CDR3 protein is CAWSVLPGGNTEAFF. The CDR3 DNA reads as TGTGCCTGGAGTGTACTTCCAGGTGGGAACACTGAAGCTTTCTTT.

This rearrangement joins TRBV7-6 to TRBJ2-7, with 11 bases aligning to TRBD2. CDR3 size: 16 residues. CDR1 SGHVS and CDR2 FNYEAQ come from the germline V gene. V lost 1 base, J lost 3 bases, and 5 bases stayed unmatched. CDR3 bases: TGTGCCAGCAGCTTAGAGGGGACTAGCGGCGGCTACGAGCAGTACTTC. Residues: CASSLEGTSGGYEQYF.

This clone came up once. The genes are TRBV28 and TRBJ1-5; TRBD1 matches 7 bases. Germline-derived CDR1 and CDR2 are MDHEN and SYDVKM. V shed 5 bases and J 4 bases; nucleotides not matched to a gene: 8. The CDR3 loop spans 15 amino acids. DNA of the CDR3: TGTGCCAGCAGTCTCGGAGGGACAGTAAATCAGCCCCAGCATTTT. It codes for CASSLGGTVNQPQHF. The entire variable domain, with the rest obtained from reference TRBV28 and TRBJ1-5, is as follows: DVKVTQSSRYLVKRTGEKVFLECVQDMDHENMFWYRQDPGLGLRLIYFSYDVKMKEKGDIPEGYSVSREKKERFSLILESASTNQTSMYLCASSLGGTVNQPQHFGDGTRLSIL.

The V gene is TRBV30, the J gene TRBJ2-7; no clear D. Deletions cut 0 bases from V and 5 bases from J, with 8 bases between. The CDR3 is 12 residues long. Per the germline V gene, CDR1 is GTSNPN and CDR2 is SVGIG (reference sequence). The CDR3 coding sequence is TGTGCCTGGAGTGTACTCGGCAACGAGCAGTACTTC. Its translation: CAWSVLGNEQYF.

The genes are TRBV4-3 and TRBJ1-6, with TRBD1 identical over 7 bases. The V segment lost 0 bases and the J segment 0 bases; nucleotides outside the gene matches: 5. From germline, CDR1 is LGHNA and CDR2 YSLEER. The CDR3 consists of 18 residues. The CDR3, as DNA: TGCGCCAGCAGCCAAGAAGAAAACAGGGGCTCCTATAATTCACCCCTCCACTTT. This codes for CASSQEENRGSYNSPLHF.

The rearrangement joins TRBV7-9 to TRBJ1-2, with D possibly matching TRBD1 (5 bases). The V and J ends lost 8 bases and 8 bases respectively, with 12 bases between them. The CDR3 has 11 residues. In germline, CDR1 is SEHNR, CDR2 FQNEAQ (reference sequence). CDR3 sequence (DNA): TGTGCCAGCGGGGGACCGTTCGGCTACACCTTC. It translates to CASGGPFGYTF.

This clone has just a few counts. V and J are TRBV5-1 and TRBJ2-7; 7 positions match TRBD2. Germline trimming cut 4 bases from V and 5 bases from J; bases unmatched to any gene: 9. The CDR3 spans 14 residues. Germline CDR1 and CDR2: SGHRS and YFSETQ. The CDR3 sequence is CASSPTTSRNEQYF. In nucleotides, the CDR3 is TGCGCCAGCAGCCCTACGACTAGCCGGAACGAGCAGTACTTC.

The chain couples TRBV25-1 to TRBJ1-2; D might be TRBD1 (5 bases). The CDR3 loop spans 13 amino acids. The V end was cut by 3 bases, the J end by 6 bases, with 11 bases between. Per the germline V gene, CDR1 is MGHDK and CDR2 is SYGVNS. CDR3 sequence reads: CASSEFREHGYTF. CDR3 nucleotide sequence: TGTGCCAGCAGTGAGTTCAGGGAGCATGGCTACACCTTC.

DNA of the CDR3: TGTGCCAGCAGGGGTATTTCCGAGCAGTACTTC. This translates into CASRGISEQYF. The J gene is TRBJ2-7, the V gene TRBV6-1; D remains unclear. V lost 6 bases, J lost 6 bases, and 9 bases lay in between. The CDR3 loop spans 11 amino acids. Germline V gene sequence: CDR1 MNHNS, CDR2 SASEGT.

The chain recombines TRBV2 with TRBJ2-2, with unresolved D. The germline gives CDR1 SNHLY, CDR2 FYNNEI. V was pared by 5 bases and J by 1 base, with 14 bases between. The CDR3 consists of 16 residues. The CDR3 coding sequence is TGTGCCAGCAGTAAAATCGGACCCCAGAACACCGGGGAGCTGTTTTTT. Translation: CASSKIGPQNTGELFF.

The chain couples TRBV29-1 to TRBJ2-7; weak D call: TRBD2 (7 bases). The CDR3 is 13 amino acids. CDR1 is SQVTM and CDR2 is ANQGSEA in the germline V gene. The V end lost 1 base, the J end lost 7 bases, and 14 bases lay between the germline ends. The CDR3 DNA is TGCAGCGTTGAAGCTCCCGGGGGGCCTGAGCAGTACTTC. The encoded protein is CSVEAPGGPEQYF.

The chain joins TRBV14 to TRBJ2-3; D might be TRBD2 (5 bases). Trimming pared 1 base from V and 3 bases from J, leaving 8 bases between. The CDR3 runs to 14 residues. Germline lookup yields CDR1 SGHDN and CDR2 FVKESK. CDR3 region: CASSQGRGTDTQYF. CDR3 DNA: TGTGCCAGCAGCCAAGGTCGGGGAACAGATACGCAGTATTTT.

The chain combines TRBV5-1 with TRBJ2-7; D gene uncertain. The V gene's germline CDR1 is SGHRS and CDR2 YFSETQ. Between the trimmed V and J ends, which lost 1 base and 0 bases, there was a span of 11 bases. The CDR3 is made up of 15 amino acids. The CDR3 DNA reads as TGCGCCAGCAGCTTGACCCCGGCGGCCTCCTACGAGCAGTACTTC. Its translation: CASSLTPAASYEQYF.

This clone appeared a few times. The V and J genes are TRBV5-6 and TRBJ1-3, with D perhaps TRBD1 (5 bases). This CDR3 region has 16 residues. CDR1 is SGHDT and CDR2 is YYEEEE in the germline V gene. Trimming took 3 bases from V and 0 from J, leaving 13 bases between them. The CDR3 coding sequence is TGTGCCAGCAGCTACCGACTGCAGGGCTCTGGAAACACCATATATTTT. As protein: CASSYRLQGSGNTIYF.